The 2 T cell receptor beta chains reported below all come from one sample, sequenced in a study of CD8 T cells in Susac syndrome. Random-hexamer reverse transcription was applied to roughly 0.5 to 1 ug RNA. MiXCR, run by TCRdb on the immunoSEQ multiplex PCR reads, gives a single entry per CDR3 protein. Of about 200,000 distinct CDR3 sequences in the sample, around 96% were seen once. Sequencing was performed on CD4+ T cells from PBMCs. These receptors were taken from a human donor with multiple sclerosis.

J is TRBJ2-1 and V is TRBV29-1; D might be TRBD1 or TRBD2, each matching 5 bases. The germline V gene has CDR1 SQVTM and CDR2 ANQGSEA. The CDR3 sequence is 12 residues long. Trimming shortened V by 3 bases and J by 10 bases, and 13 bases separated the two germline ends. CDR3 residues: CSVEGVGKEQFF. In DNA, the CDR3 is TGCAGCGTTGAGGGGGTGGGGAAGGAGCAGTTCTTC.

The rearrangement uses TRBV5-4 and TRBJ2-5, with D perhaps matching TRBD1 or TRBD2 (5 bases each). V was shortened by 0 bases and J by 5 bases, with 11 bases between the two germline ends. This CDR3 region has 14 residues. Per the germline V gene, CDR1 is SGHNT and CDR2 is YYREEE (reference sequence). DNA of the CDR3: TGTGCCAGCAGCTTGGGGGACCCCGGGGAGACCCAGTACTTC. Amino acids: CASSLGDPGETQYF. Supplemented by reference TRBV5-4 and TRBJ2-5, the full variable domain reads ETGVTQSPTHLIKTRGQQVTLRCSSQSGHNTVSWYQQALGQGPQFIFQYYREEENGRGNFPPRFSGLQFPNYSSELNVNALELDDSALYLCASSLGDPGETQYFGPGTRLLVL.